This T cell receptor (beta chain) was found in a study of OX40 agonist ivuxolimab in advanced cancers. Across the study: Hepatocellular carcinoma, melanoma, renal cell or head and neck cancer was diagnosed in the dose-escalation patients. A history of anti-PD-1, anti-PD-L1 or anti-CTLA-4 therapy was acceptable, and around 36% had some.

This clone was observed once. Autoimmune disease history or systemic immunosuppression was exclusionary. This table comes from immunoSEQ multiplex PCR, and its TCRdb copy is limited to in-frame clones, with some not included. Among about 72,000 clones, around 89% were seen once, and the ten largest hold around 0.93%. The CDR3 sequence is 13 residues long. Trimming removed 7 bases at V and 1 base at J, with 10 bases between. Germline V CDR1 and CDR2: SNHLY, FYNNEI. The J gene is TRBJ1-1, the V gene TRBV2; D gene ambiguous. Sequencing was performed on CD4+ or CD8+ T cells sorted from blood, taken in a trial of the OX40 agonist ivuxolimab. This clonotype originated in an adult with an advanced solid tumor such as melanoma, head and neck, liver or kidney cancer. The CDR3 loop reads CASKSGGNTEAFF. As DNA, the CDR3 is TGTGCCAGCAAGTCAGGCGGGAACACTGAAGCTTTCTTT.